Each of the 13 T cell receptor beta chains below was sequenced from the same sample in a study of regulatory T cells in long-lasting Graves disease. Specified time point: persistent/refractory GD, antithyroid drugs over 5 years with positive TRAb. There was RNA extracted from PBMCs, and the TCR library was made from it. Researchers made TCR beta libraries by using iRepertoire HTBI primers and running Arm-PCR on CDR3 regions. TCRdb re-called the multiplex PCR reads through MiXCR, storing one row per CDR3 protein. The table includes about 460,000 distinct CDR3 sequences, about 20% detected once. Sequencing used peripheral blood mononuclear cells (PBMCs), obtained when the disease was refractory, from a patient treated with antithyroid drugs. The receptors stem from a female donor with Graves disease.

This clonotype was seen a single time. A much larger clone sits a single nucleotide away, making a read error possible. CDR3 residues: CASIPTGTGAGNQPQHF. The CDR3 DNA reads as TGTGCCAGCATCCCGACCGGGACAGGGGCGGGCAATCAGCCCCAGCATTTT. The chain recombines TRBV6-1 with TRBJ1-5, with 10 bases lining up with TRBD1. The CDR3 has 17 amino acids. Losses at the gene ends were 7 bases for V and 2 bases for J; bases not matched to a gene: 11. Germline values: CDR1 MNHNS, CDR2 SASEGT.

CDR3 nucleotide sequence: TGTGCCAGCAGCTTAGGGGGGGGATGGACAGGGGGACAATCACCCCTCCACTTT. It is translated as CASSLGGGWTGGQSPLHF. The chain uses TRBV7-2 and TRBJ1-6; 10 nucleotides agree with TRBD1. Per germline, CDR1 SGHTA and CDR2 FQGNSA. This CDR3 comprises 18 residues. Trimming took 1 base from V and 10 from J; bases not matched to a gene: 13.

About this clonotype itself: Germline is not matched at one junction end, which may reflect a read error. This chain uses TRBV7-2 with TRBJ1-2; D ambiguous. CDR3 size: 13 residues. The germline V gene has CDR1 SGHTA and CDR2 FQGNSA. CDR3 protein: CASSQDWSDGYTF. For the CDR3, the DNA is TGCGCCAGCAGCCAAGATTGGTCCGATGGCTACACCTTC.

A few counts support this clonotype. The rearrangement joins TRBV6-5 to TRBJ2-7; 8 nucleotides line up with TRBD1. The germline V gene has CDR1 MNHEY and CDR2 SVGAGI. This CDR3 comprises 15 residues. Germline trimming cut 2 bases from V and 3 bases from J; bases unmatched to any gene: 6. For the CDR3, the DNA is TGTGCCAGCAGTTACCCGCAGGGGGCTAGCTACGAGCAGTACTTC. Translation gives CASSYPQGASYEQYF.

In this sample, this clonotype turned up many times. The chain joins TRBV12-3 or TRBV12-4 to TRBJ1-5; D unresolved. The CDR3 is 13 amino acids. Trimming took off 3 bases at V and 4 bases at J, with 7 bases between the two ends. DNA of the CDR3: TGTGCCAGCAGTTTTACCGGTAATCAGCCCCAGCATTTT. Its protein product is CASSFTGNQPQHF.

Ten or more counts support this clonotype. This chain connects TRBV28 to TRBJ1-1; D remains ambiguous. CDR3 length: 11 residues. The V and J ends lost 7 bases and 6 bases respectively, with 9 bases between them. Germline CDR1 MDHEN, CDR2 SYDVKM. CDR3 in amino acids: CASINRAEAFF. The CDR3 DNA sequence: TGTGCCAGCATCAATAGGGCTGAAGCTTTCTTT.

Note on this clonotype: A read error is possible here, since a much larger clone lies one base away. The CDR3 end shows no conserved phenylalanine or tryptophan, and so a read error is likely. This chain joins TRBV2 and TRBJ1-2; D is ambiguous. The CDR3 sequence is 14 residues long. The germline CDR1 and CDR2 sequences are SNHLY and FYNNEI. The V end lost 6 bases, the J end lost 4 bases, and 15 bases lay between the germline ends. The CDR3 region has the DNA TGTGCCAGCAGCCCTCGGACCCCCCTCTATGGCTACACCCTC. It is translated as CASSPRTPLYGYTL.

The chain is built from TRBV20-1 and TRBJ2-2; 11 nucleotides agree with TRBD2. This CDR3 contains 15 residues. Germline assignment: CDR1 DFQATT and CDR2 SNEGSKA (reference sequence). Trimming at V came to 1 base and at J to 7 bases, leaving 5 bases not matched to a gene. The CDR3 sequence: CSARVTSGGGGELFF. In nucleotides, the CDR3 is TGCAGTGCTAGAGTAACTAGCGGGGGAGGCGGGGAGCTGTTTTTT.

In its sample, this clonotype was seen many times. The genes are TRBV28 and TRBJ1-6; tentatively, D is TRBD1 (5 bases). With 3 bases removed from V and 7 bases from J, the gap between germline ends came to 13 bases. Germline CDR1 and CDR2: MDHEN and SYDVKM. The CDR3 has 15 residues. DNA of the CDR3: TGTGCCAGCAGTTTGGCAGGGTACCTGAATTCACCCCTCCACTTT. This gives the protein CASSLAGYLNSPLHF.

This chain uses TRBV10-3 with TRBJ2-2; a possible D gene is TRBD2 (6 bases). The CDR3 is made up of 14 amino acids. CDR1 and CDR2 from the germline V gene are ENHRY and SYGVKD. V was cut by 7 bases and J by 3 bases, with 12 bases left in between. The CDR3 DNA reads as TGTGCCATCAAGGCGGGGTTAGACACCGGGGAGCTGTTTTTT. Residues: CAIKAGLDTGELFF.

Details on this clonotype: Given the absence of the conserved phenylalanine or tryptophan at the CDR3 end, a read error is likely. V is TRBV28 and J is TRBJ1-2, with TRBD1 matching over 10 bases. Trimming took 4 bases from V and 4 from J; bases not matched to a gene: 9. Germline V CDR1 and CDR2: MDHEN, SYDVKM. The CDR3 length is 16 residues. CDR3 amino acids: CASSYSRTGGGYGYTL. CDR3 nucleotide sequence: TGTGCCAGCAGTTACTCGAGGACAGGGGGGGGCTATGGCTACACCCTC.

V is TRBV4-2 and J is TRBJ1-1, with D possibly TRBD1 on 5 matching bases. The length of the CDR3 is 16 residues. CDR1 LGHNA and CDR2 YNFKEQ come from the germline V gene. Trimming removed 1 base from V and 7 bases from J, with 19 bases in between. DNA of the CDR3: TGTGCCAGCAGCCAAGTAGGAGGGACCGGAGTGAGTGAAGCTTTCTTT. Amino acid sequence: CASSQVGGTGVSEAFF.

This clonotype was counted only a few times. The rearrangement uses TRBV6-1 and TRBJ2-7; D is tentatively TRBD1 or TRBD2 (5 bases each). V was clipped by 7 bases and J by 6 bases, with 16 bases between them. The CDR3 is made up of 13 amino acids. CDR1 MNHNS and CDR2 SASEGT come from the germline V gene. The CDR3 nucleotides are TGTGCCAGCACTCTACCCGGGGACCCCGAGCAGTACTTC. Encoded protein: CASTLPGDPEQYF.